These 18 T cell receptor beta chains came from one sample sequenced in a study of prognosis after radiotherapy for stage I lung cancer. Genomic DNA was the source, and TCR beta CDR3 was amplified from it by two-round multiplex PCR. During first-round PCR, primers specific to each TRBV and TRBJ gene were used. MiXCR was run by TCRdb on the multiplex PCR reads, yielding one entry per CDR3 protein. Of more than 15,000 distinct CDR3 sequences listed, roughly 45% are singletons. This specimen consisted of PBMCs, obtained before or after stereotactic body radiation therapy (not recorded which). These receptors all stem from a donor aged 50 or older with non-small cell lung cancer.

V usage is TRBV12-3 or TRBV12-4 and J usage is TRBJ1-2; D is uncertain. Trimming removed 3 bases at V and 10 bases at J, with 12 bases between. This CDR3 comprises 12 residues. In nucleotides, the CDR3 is TGTGCCAGCAGTTTTCAGCCGGGAGACTACACCTTC. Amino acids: CASSFQPGDYTF.

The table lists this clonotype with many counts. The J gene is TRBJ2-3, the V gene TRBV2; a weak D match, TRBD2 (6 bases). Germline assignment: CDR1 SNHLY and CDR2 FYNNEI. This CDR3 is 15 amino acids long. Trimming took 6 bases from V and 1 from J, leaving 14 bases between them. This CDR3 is CASSLATRGTDTQYF. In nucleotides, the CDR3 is TGTGCCAGCAGCCTCGCGACTAGGGGCACAGATACGCAGTATTTT.

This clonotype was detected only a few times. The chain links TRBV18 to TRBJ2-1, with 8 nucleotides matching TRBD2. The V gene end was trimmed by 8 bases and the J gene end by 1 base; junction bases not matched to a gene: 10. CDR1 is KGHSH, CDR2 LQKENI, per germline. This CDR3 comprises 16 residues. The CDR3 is CASPSDGGGSYNEQFF. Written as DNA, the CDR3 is TGTGCCAGCCCATCCGATGGCGGGGGGTCCTACAATGAGCAGTTCTTC.

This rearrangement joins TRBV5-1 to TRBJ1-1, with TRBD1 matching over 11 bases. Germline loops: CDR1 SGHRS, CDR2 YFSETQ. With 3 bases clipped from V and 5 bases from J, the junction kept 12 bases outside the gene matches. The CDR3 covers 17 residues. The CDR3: CASSSPRTGGGRTEAFF. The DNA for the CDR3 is TGCGCCAGCAGCTCGCCAAGGACAGGGGGCGGGCGAACTGAAGCTTTCTTT.

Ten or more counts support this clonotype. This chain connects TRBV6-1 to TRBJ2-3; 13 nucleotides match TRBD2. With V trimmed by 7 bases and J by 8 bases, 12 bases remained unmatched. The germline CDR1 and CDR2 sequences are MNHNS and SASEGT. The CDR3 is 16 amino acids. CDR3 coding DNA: TGTGCCAGCACGCAGAAACTAGCGGGGGGGCCAGGTACGCAGTATTTT. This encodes CASTQKLAGGPGTQYF.

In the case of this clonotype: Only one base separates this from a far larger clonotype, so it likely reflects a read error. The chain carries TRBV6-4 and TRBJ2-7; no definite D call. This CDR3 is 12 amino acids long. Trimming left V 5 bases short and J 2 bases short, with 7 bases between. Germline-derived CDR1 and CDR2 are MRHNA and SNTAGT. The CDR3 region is CASSHRAYEQYF. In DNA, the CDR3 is TGTGCCAGCAGTCATAGGGCCTACGAGCAGTACTTC.

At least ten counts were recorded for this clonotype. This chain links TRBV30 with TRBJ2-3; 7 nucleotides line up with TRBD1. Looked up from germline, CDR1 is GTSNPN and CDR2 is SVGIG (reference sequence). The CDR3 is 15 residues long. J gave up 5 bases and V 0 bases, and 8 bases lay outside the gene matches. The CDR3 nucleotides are TGTGCCTGGAGTGTTAGGGCAGGGGGAGAAGATACGCAGTATTTT. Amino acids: CAWSVRAGGEDTQYF.

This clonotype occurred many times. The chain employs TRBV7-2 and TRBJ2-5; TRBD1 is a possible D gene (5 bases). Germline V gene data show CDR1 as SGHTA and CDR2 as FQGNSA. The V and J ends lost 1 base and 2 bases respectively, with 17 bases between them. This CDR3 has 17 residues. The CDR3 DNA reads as TGTGCCAGCAGCTTAGGGGCAGCAGGGCGACGGCAAGAGACCCAGTACTTC. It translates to CASSLGAAGRRQETQYF.

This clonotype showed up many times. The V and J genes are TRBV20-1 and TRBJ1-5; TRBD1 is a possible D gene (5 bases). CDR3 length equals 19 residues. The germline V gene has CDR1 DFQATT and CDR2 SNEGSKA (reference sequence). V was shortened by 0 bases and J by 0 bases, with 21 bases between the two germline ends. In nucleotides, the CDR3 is TGCAGTGCTAGAGATGAGAGACAGATGATAGTTTATAGCAATCAGCCCCAGCATTTT. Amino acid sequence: CSARDERQMIVYSNQPQHF.

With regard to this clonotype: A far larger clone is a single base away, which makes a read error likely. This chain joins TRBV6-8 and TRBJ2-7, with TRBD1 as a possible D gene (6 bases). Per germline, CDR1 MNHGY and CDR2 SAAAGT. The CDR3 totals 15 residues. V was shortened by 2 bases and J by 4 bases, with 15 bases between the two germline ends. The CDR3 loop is CASSYGMSGAYEQYF. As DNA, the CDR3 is TGTGCCAGCAGTTACGGAATGTCAGGGGCTTACGAGCAGTACTTC.

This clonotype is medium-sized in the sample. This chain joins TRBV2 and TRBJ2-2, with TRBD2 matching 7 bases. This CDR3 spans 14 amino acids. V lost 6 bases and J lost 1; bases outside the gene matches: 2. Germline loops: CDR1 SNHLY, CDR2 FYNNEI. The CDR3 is CASRGGVNTGELFF. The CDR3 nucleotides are TGTGCCAGCAGGGGGGGGGTGAACACCGGGGAGCTGTTTTTT. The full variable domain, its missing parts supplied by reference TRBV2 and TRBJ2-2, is EPEVTQTPSHQVTQMGQEVILRCVPISNHLYFYWYRQILGQKVEFLVSFYNNEISEKSEIFDDQFSVERPDGSNFTLKIRSTKLEDSAMYFCASRGGVNTGELFFGEGSRLTVL.

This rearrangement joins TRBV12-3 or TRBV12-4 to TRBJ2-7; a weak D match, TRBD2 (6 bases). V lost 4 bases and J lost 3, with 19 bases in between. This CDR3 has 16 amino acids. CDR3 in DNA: TGTGCCAGCAGTTACCTCCCAGCGGGCCACTTCTACGAGCAGTACTTC. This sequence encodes CASSYLPAGHFYEQYF.

CDR3: CARTGLRNNEQFF. The DNA of the CDR3 is TGTGCCCGCACAGGGCTCCGGAACAATGAGCAGTTCTTC. This rearrangement joins TRBV25-1 to TRBJ2-1; D perhaps matches TRBD1 (6 bases). Germline assignment: CDR1 MGHDK and CDR2 SYGVNS. This CDR3 region has 13 residues. Trimming stripped 11 bases from V and 5 bases from J, with 16 bases between.

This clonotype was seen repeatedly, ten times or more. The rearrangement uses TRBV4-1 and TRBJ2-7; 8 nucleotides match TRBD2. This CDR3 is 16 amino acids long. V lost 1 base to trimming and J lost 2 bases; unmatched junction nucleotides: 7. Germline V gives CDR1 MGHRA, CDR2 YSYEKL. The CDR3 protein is CASSQAEAGGPYEQYF. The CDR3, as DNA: TGCGCCAGCAGCCAAGCTGAGGCGGGAGGTCCCTACGAGCAGTACTTC.

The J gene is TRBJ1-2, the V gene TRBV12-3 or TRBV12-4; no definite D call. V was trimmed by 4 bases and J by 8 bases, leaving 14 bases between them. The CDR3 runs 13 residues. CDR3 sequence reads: CASSSPFGAGYTF. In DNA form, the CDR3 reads TGTGCCAGCAGTTCCCCCTTCGGAGCCGGCTACACCTTC.

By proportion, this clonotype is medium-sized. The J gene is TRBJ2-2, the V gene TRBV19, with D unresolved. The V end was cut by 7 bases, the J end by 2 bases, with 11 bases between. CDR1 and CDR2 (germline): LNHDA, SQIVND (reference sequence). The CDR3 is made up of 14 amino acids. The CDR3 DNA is TGTGCCAGTACCTGGCAGCGTAACACCGGGGAGCTGTTTTTT. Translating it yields CASTWQRNTGELFF.

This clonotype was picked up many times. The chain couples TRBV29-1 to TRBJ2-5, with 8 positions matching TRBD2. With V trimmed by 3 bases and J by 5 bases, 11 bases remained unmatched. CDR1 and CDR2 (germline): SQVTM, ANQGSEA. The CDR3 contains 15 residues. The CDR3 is CSVEESGGPRETQYF. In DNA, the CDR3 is TGCAGCGTTGAGGAATCGGGAGGGCCGCGGGAGACCCAGTACTTC.

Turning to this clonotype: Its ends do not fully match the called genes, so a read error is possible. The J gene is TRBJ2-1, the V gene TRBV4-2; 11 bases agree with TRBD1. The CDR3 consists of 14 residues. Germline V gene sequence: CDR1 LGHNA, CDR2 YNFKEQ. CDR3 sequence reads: CASSGQGAYNEHFF. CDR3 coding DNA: TGTGCCAGCAGTGGACAGGGGGCCTACAATGAGCATTTCTTC.